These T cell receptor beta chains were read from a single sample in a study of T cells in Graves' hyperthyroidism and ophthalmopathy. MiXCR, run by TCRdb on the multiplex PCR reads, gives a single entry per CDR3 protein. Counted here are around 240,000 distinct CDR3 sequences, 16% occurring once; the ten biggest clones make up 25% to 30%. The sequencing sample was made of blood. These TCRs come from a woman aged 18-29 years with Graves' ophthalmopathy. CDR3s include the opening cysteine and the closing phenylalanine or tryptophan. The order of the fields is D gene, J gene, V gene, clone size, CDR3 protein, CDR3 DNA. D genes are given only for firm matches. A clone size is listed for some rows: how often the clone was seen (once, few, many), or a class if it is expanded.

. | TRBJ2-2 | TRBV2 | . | CASSGLDGTGELFF | TGTGCCAGCAGTGGTCTAGATGGCACCGGGGAGCTGTTTTTT
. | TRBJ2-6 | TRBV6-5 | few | CASSYFSSLESGANVLTF | TGTGCCAGCAGTTACTTTTCTTCCCTTGAGTCTGGGGCCAACGTCCTGACTTTC
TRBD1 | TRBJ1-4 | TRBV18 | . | CASSPTGTGDEKLFF | TGTGCCAGCTCACCGACCGGGACAGGGGATGAAAAACTGTTTTTT
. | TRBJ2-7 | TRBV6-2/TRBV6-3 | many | CASSYSVASSEQYF | TGTGCCAGCAGTTACTCGGTGGCTAGCAGCGAGCAGTACTTC
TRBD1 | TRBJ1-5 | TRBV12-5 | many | CASAIQGDGGPQHF | TGTGCTAGTGCCATTCAGGGGGACGGGGGGCCCCAGCATTTT
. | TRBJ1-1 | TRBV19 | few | CASSPRGRSDTEAFF | TGTGCCAGTAGTCCCCGGGGACGGTCGGACACTGAAGCTTTCTTT
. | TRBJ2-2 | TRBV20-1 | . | CSARERTYTGELFF | TGCAGTGCTAGAGAGCGCACTTACACCGGGGAGCTGTTTTTT
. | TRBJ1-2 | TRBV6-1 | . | CASSEAFVNGYTF | TGTGCCAGCAGTGAAGCGTTCGTGAATGGCTACACCTTC
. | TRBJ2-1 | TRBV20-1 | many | CSASIGQVQYNEQFF | TGCAGTGCTAGTATTGGTCAGGTCCAATACAATGAGCAGTTCTTC
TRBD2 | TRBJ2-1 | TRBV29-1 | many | CSVEGLAGDASSYNEQFF | TGCAGCGTTGAAGGACTAGCGGGAGATGCGAGCTCCTACAATGAGCAGTTCTTC
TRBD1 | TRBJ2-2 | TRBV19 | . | CASARTGQTGELFF | TGTGCCAGTGCCCGGACAGGACAAACCGGGGAGCTGTTTTTT
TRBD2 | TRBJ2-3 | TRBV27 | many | CASSLLLGREADTQYF | TGTGCCAGCAGTTTATTACTGGGGAGGGAGGCAGATACGCAGTATTTT
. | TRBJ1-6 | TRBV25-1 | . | CASSEYRRNSPLHF | TGTGCCAGCAGTGAATATAGGCGCAATTCACCCCTCCACTTT
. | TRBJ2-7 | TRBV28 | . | CASSLNQGPYEQYF | TGTGCCAGCAGTTTAAATCAGGGCCCCTACGAGCAGTACTTC
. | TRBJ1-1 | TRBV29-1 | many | CSVEAVGRAAFF | TGCAGCGTTGAAGCTGTGGGCAGGGCGGCTTTCTTT
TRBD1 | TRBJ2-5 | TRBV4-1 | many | CASSHPSTGWGETQYF | TGCGCCAGCAGCCACCCCTCGACAGGGTGGGGAGAGACCCAGTACTTC
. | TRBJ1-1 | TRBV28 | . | CASSSHLAAPDTEAFF | TGTGCCAGCAGTTCACACTTGGCGGCACCGGACACTGAAGCTTTCTTT
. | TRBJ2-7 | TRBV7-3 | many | CASSLYVGGAYEQYF | TGTGCCAGCAGCCTTTATGTAGGGGGGGCCTACGAGCAGTACTTC
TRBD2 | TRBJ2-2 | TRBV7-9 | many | CASSRIASGSFGELFF | TGTGCCAGCAGCCGTATCGCTAGCGGGAGTTTCGGGGAGCTGTTTTTT
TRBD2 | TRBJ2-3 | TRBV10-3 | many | CAISELAGNTDTQYF | TGTGCCATCAGTGAACTAGCGGGCAACACAGATACGCAGTATTTT
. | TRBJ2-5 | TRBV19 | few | CASSNIARQTQYF | TGTGCCAGTAGTAACATAGCGCGGCAGACCCAGTACTTC
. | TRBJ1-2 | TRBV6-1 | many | CASIQPSGGYTF | TGTGCCAGCATACAGCCCTCGGGGGGCTACACCTTC
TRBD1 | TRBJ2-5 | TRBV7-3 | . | CASSSGQGQETQYF | TGTGCCAGCAGCTCGGGACAGGGGCAAGAGACCCAGTACTTC
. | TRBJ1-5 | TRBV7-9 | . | CASSLTASSNQPQHF | TGTGCCAGCAGCTTAACGGCTTCTAGCAATCAGCCCCAGCATTTT
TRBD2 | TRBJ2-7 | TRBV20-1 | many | CSAIIGGRYEQYF | TGCAGTGCTATCATAGGCGGGAGGTACGAGCAGTACTTC
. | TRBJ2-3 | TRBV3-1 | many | CASSQADSYTDTQYF | TGTGCCAGCAGCCAGGCGGACTCCTACACAGATACGCAGTATTTT
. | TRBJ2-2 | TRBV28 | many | CASSLTGELFF | TGTGCCAGCAGTTTAACTGGGGAGCTGTTTTTT
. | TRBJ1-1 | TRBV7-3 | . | CAWSRLGATEAFF | TGTGCCTGGAGTAGGTTAGGGGCCACTGAAGCTTTCTTT
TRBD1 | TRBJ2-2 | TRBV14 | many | CASSVTGATGELFF | TGTGCCAGCAGCGTAACAGGGGCCACCGGGGAGCTGTTTTTT
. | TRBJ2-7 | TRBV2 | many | CASRDNTYEQYF | TGTGCCAGCCGGGACAACACCTACGAGCAGTACTTC
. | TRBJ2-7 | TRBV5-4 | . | CASSLVLGTTKYEQYF | TGTGCCAGCAGCTTGGTATTAGGGACAACTAAGTACGAGCAGTACTTC
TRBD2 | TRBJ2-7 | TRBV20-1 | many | CSALRGSSGSHEQYF | TGCAGTGCCCTCCGTGGGTCTAGCGGGTCGCACGAGCAGTACTTC
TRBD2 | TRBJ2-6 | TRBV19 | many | CASSAGLASGANVLTF | TGTGCCAGTAGTGCCGGACTAGCGTCCGGGGCCAACGTCCTGACTTTC
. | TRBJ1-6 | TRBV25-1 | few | CASSGGDGVPLHF | TGTGCCAGCTCCGGCGGGGACGGCGTCCCCCTCCACTTT
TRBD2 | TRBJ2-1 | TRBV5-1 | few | CASSLVTSGGAYNEQFF | TGCGCCAGCAGCTTGGTAACTAGCGGGGGGGCTTACAATGAGCAGTTCTTC
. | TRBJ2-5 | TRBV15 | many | CATSRVPGVTQETQYF | TGTGCCACCAGCAGAGTCCCCGGGGTCACTCAAGAGACCCAGTACTTC
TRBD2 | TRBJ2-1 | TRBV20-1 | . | CSARGLAGVNEQFF | TGCAGTGCTCGTGGACTAGCGGGAGTCAACGAGCAGTTCTTC
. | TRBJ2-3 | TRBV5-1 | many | CASSLVQGFTDTQYF | TGCGCCAGCAGCTTGGTGCAGGGGTTCACAGATACGCAGTATTTT
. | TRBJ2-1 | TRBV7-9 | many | CASSLKGGHEQFF | TGTGCCAGCAGCCTTAAGGGGGGGCATGAGCAGTTCTTC
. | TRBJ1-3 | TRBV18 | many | CASSPKQYSGNTIYF | TGTGCCAGCTCACCGAAACAGTACTCTGGAAACACCATATATTTT
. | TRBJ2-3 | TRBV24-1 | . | CATSDLGDTQYF | TGTGCCACCAGTGATTTGGGGGATACGCAGTATTTT
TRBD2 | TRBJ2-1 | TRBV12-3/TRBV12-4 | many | CASTTGVGLADYNEQFF | TGTGCCAGCACCACGGGGGTGGGACTAGCGGATTACAATGAGCAGTTCTTC
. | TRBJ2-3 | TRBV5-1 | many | CASSLDTHTDTQYF | TGCGCCAGCAGCTTGGATACCCACACAGATACGCAGTATTTT
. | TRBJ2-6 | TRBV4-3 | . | CASSPLSYGIPNGISGANVLTF | TGCGCCAGCAGCCCCCTGTCGTACGGGATTCCGAACGGGATCTCTGGGGCCAACGTCCTGACTTTC
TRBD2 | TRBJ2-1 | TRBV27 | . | CASSLYTSGRGEQFF | TGTGCCAGCAGTTTATATACTAGCGGGAGAGGTGAGCAGTTCTTC
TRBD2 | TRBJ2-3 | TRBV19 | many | CASSSSGSADTQYF | TGTGCCAGTAGTTCTAGCGGGAGCGCAGATACGCAGTATTTT
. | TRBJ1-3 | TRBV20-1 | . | CSARDRPGVNSGNTIYF | TGCAGTGCTAGAGATAGGCCAGGGGTAAACTCTGGAAACACCATATATTTT
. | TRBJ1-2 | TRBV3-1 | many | CASSYQDRSFYGYTF | TGTGCCAGCAGCTACCAGGACAGATCCTTCTATGGCTACACCTTC
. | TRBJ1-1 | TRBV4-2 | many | CASSQVGGVETEAFF | TGTGCCAGCAGCCAAGTAGGCGGGGTAGAGACTGAAGCTTTCTTT
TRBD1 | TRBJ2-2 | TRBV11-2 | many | CASSRGTVQEELFF | TGTGCCAGCAGCCGAGGGACAGTTCAAGAGGAGCTGTTTTTT
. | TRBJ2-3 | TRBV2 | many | CASSPGTSSTDTQYF | TGTGCCAGCAGCCCCGGGACGTCCAGCACAGATACGCAGTATTTT
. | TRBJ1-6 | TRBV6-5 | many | CASSYSWGASSPLHF | TGTGCCAGCAGTTACTCGTGGGGGGCGAGTTCACCCCTCCACTTT
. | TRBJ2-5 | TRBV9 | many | CASSVESGAGQETQYF | TGTGCCAGCAGCGTAGAATCAGGGGCGGGGCAAGAGACCCAGTACTTC
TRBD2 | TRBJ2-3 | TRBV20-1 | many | CSAGWGGSGADTQYF | TGCAGTGCCGGGTGGGGCGGGAGTGGGGCAGATACGCAGTATTTT
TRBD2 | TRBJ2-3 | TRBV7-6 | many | CASSNGLAGDPDTQYF | TGTGCCAGCAGCAACGGACTAGCGGGAGACCCAGATACGCAGTATTTT
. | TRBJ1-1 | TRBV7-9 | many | CASSSPGRLQRHTEAFF | TGTGCCAGCAGCTCCCCGGGTCGGCTCCAGCGGCACACTGAAGCTTTCTTT
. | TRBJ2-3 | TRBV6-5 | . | CASSSPLTADTQYF | TGTGCCAGCAGTTCCCCCCTGACAGCAGATACGCAGTATTTT